The 30 T cell receptor beta chains given below trace back to one sample, sequenced in a study of regulatory T cells in long-lasting Graves disease. Specified time point: newly diagnosed GD, antithyroid drugs for less than 3 months. With RNA extracted from PBMCs as input, the TCR library was made. HTBI primers from iRepertoire and Arm-PCR of CDR3 regions yielded the TCR beta libraries. In TCRdb, the multiplex PCR reads were re-called with MiXCR into one record per CDR3 protein. This sample has some 400,000 distinct CDR3 sequences; under 15% occur once, and the top ten carry around 15%. This sample also belongs to another study, concerning T cells in Graves' hyperthyroidism and ophthalmopathy.

The source material was peripheral blood mononuclear cells (PBMCs), sampled at new diagnosis, from a patient treated with antithyroid drugs. These receptors were collected from a woman aged 25 to 39 with Graves disease.

In this sample, this clonotype turned up many times. V gene TRBV5-1 combines with J gene TRBJ1-1, with D maybe TRBD1 (6 bases). The CDR3 loop spans 16 amino acids. CDR1 SGHRS and CDR2 YFSETQ come from the germline V gene. V was pared by 5 bases and J by 5 bases, with 22 bases between. DNA of the CDR3: TGCGCCAGCAGTTATACCTCGGGGGCCCCAGGGACTGAAGCTTTCTTT. Its protein is CASSYTSGAPGTEAFF.

The gene calls are TRBV19 and TRBJ1-1, with TRBD1 as a possible D gene (5 bases). Germline CDR1 and CDR2: LNHDA and SQIVND (reference sequence). Between the trimmed V and J ends, which lost 3 bases and 6 bases, there was a span of 14 bases. The CDR3 is 14 residues long. CDR3 in DNA: TGTGCCAGTAGTATCACCTTCGGGACTCCTGAAGCTTTCTTT. Its protein is CASSITFGTPEAFF.

In its sample, this clonotype was seen many times. The chain combines TRBV7-9 with TRBJ1-1; no reliable D call. The CDR3 runs to 12 residues. The V gene lost 5 bases and the J gene lost 6 bases, with 10 bases spanning the gap. Looked up from germline, CDR1 is SEHNR and CDR2 is FQNEAQ (reference sequence). CDR3 coding DNA: TGTGCCAGCAGCGTACAGAAGGCTGAAGCTTTCTTT. It yields the protein CASSVQKAEAFF.

This rearrangement joins TRBV5-1 to TRBJ1-4; 8 bases map to TRBD1. There are 14 residues in the CDR3. The junction had 7 bases not matched to a gene; V was cut back by 4 bases and J by 8 bases. Per the germline V gene, CDR1 is SGHRS and CDR2 is YFSETQ. Here the CDR3 DNA reads TGCGCCAGCAGCCCGGACAGGGCGTGGGAAAAACTGTTTTTT. This gives the protein CASSPDRAWEKLFF.

This chain uses TRBV11-3 with TRBJ1-1, with D possibly matching TRBD1 (6 bases). The CDR3 is made up of 15 amino acids. Germline V CDR1 and CDR2: SGHNT, YENEEA. Trimming shortened V by 5 bases and J by 1 base, and 14 bases separated the two germline ends. CDR3 in DNA: TGTGCCAGCAGCCCCGGGGGACATCAGAACACTGAAGCTTTCTTT. It is translated as CASSPGGHQNTEAFF.

Comments on this clonotype: Given a much more abundant clone one base away, this may be a read error. Here the CDR3 reads CASSPSGNAYNEQYF. The CDR3 DNA reads as TGTGCCAGCTCACCTAGCGGGAACGCCTACAATGAGCAGTACTTC. The V gene is TRBV7-9, the J gene TRBJ2-5; TRBD2 aligns across 9 bases. The V segment lost 8 bases and the J segment 11 bases; nucleotides outside the gene matches: 18. This CDR3 comprises 15 residues. Germline CDR1 reads SEHNR; CDR2 reads FQNEAQ (reference sequence).

V usage is TRBV3-1 and J usage is TRBJ2-1; TRBD2 matches at 9 bases. CDR3 length: 16 amino acids. Germline values: CDR1 LGHDT, CDR2 YNNKEL (reference sequence). The V segment lost 2 bases and the J segment 9 bases; nucleotides outside the gene matches: 11. The CDR3 DNA sequence: TGTGCCAGCAGCCAAATAGGCGCGGGAGGGCCTAGTGAGCAGTTCTTC. This gives the protein CASSQIGAGGPSEQFF.

This clonotype has more than one count but fewer than ten. The chain links TRBV24-1 to TRBJ2-1; 9 bases map to TRBD1. The CDR3 is made up of 16 amino acids. With V trimmed by 2 bases and J by 6 bases, 7 bases remained unmatched. The V gene's germline CDR1 is KGHDR and CDR2 SFDVKD. CDR3 in amino acids: CATSDWDRAQVNEQFF. CDR3 nucleotides: TGTGCCACCAGTGATTGGGACAGGGCGCAGGTCAATGAGCAGTTCTTC.

CDR3 bases: TGTGCCAGCAGTGGGCAGTACAAGGCAGATACGCAGTATTTT. Amino acids: CASSGQYKADTQYF. The V and J genes are TRBV27 and TRBJ2-3; D is uncertain. The CDR3 has 14 amino acids. In germline, CDR1 is MNHEY, CDR2 SMNVEV (reference sequence). V dropped 5 bases and J dropped 4 bases, with 13 bases sitting between them.

This clonotype was recorded many times. The CDR3 bases are TGTGCCAGCAGGCCCACAGGAAGAGGGGGCCACGAGCAGTACTTC. As protein: CASRPTGRGGHEQYF. This chain links TRBV12-3 or TRBV12-4 with TRBJ2-7, with TRBD1 matching 7 bases. This CDR3 is 15 amino acids long. The V gene end was trimmed by 6 bases and the J gene end by 5 bases; junction bases not matched to a gene: 13.

This clonotype has a single count. The chain recombines TRBV5-1 with TRBJ1-1; no reliable D call. The germline CDR1 and CDR2 sequences are SGHRS and YFSETQ. The CDR3 runs 12 residues. V shed 5 bases and J shed 1 base, with 6 bases lying between them. CDR3 sequence (DNA): TGCGCCAGCAGGACACAGAACACTGAAGCTTTCTTT. Its protein product is CASRTQNTEAFF.

Many counts were recorded for this clonotype. At one boundary the junction diverges from the germline segment, which might be a read error. The J gene is TRBJ2-7, the V gene TRBV20-1; tentatively, D is TRBD2 (7 bases). The CDR3 is 15 residues long. Germline values: CDR1 DFQATT, CDR2 SNEGSKA (reference sequence). The chain's CDR3 is CSARVRGALVYEQYF. DNA for the CDR3: TGCAGTGCCAGAGTTCGGGGGGCGCTCGTCTACGAGCAGTACTTC.

Note on this clonotype: At one boundary the junction diverges from the germline segment, which might be a read error. The V gene is TRBV20-1, the J gene TRBJ1-6, with D perhaps TRBD1 (6 bases). Germline V gene sequence: CDR1 DFQATT, CDR2 SNEGSKA (reference sequence). CDR3 length: 16 residues. The CDR3 sequence is CSTRRGQGRRDSPLHF. CDR3 bases: TGCAGTACTAGAAGGGGTCAGGGGAGGCGTGATTCACCCCTCCACTTT.

This clonotype occurred many times. J is TRBJ2-7 and V is TRBV28, with D possibly TRBD2 on 6 matching bases. Germline CDR1 is MDHEN and CDR2 is SYDVKM. V was trimmed by 8 bases and J by 0 bases, leaving 11 bases between them. This CDR3 is 13 amino acids long. The CDR3 loop is CASRDLSSYEQYF. In DNA form, the CDR3 reads TGTGCCAGCCGGGACTTGAGCTCCTACGAGCAGTACTTC.

This sequence joins TRBV24-1 and TRBJ2-7; D is uncertain. The V and J ends lost 0 bases and 3 bases respectively, with 8 bases between them. Per the germline V gene, CDR1 is KGHDR and CDR2 is SFDVKD. The length of the CDR3 is 14 residues. The CDR3, as DNA: TGTGCCACCAGTGATTTGCGAGGAGTCTACGAGCAGTACTTC. Amino acid sequence: CATSDLRGVYEQYF.

This clonotype was counted ten times or more. V gene TRBV28 combines with J gene TRBJ2-1; D remains ambiguous. CDR3 length equals 15 residues. Germline CDR1 and CDR2: MDHEN and SYDVKM. Trimming shortened V by 4 bases and J by 4 bases, and 14 bases separated the two germline ends. The CDR3 loop reads CASSSVIGRYNEQFF. The CDR3 nucleotides are TGTGCCAGCAGTTCCGTTATAGGTAGATACAATGAGCAGTTCTTC.

This clonotype has a count of ten or more. The chain carries TRBV7-9 and TRBJ2-1; 7 bases are shared with TRBD2. Per germline, CDR1 SEHNR and CDR2 FQNEAQ (reference sequence). The CDR3 has 15 amino acids. V was clipped by 8 bases and J by 4 bases; unmatched bases: 11. CDR3 coding DNA: TGTGCCAGCCAGGCGCGGGAGATAATATACAATGAGCAGTTCTTC. Protein: CASQAREIIYNEQFF.

This clonotype appeared many times. V usage is TRBV2 and J usage is TRBJ1-1; D gene ambiguous. The ends were cut back, 3 bases at V and 4 bases at J, with 9 bases in the middle. The germline V gene has CDR1 SNHLY and CDR2 FYNNEI. This CDR3 spans 13 amino acids. Written as DNA, the CDR3 is TGTGCCAGCAGTGATAAAGGCGCCACTGAAGCTTTCTTT. Translated: CASSDKGATEAFF.

This clonotype has just a few counts. The genes are TRBV24-1 and TRBJ2-1; TRBD2 matches at 12 bases. The germline V gene encodes CDR1 KGHDR and CDR2 SFDVKD. Unmatched junction bases numbered 7, after V lost 5 bases and J lost 0 bases. The CDR3 has 18 amino acids. CDR3 amino acids: CATSGLAGDQSSYNEQFF. The CDR3 nucleotides are TGTGCCACCAGTGGACTAGCGGGGGATCAGAGCTCCTACAATGAGCAGTTCTTC.

In regard to this clonotype: It is likely a read error: a sequence one base away is far more abundant. V gene TRBV6-1 combines with J gene TRBJ2-7, with D perhaps TRBD2 (6 bases). This CDR3 has 15 amino acids. V lost 3 bases, J lost 7 bases, and 19 bases lay in between. Germline V CDR1 and CDR2: MNHNS, SASEGT. The CDR3 protein is CASSDEGGSYNEQYF. CDR3 bases: TGTGCCAGCAGTGATGAGGGAGGCTCCTACAATGAGCAGTACTTC.

There are many counts of this clonotype. The V call is TRBV30, the J call TRBJ1-4; weak D call: TRBD1 (5 bases). V was cut by 1 base and J by 10 bases, with 13 bases left in between. This CDR3 has 13 amino acids. Germline loops: CDR1 GTSNPN, CDR2 SVGIG (reference sequence). The CDR3: CAWSDGARTKLFF. As DNA, the CDR3 is TGTGCCTGGAGTGACGGGGCCAGGACAAAACTGTTTTTT.

J is TRBJ1-5 and V is TRBV19; D might be TRBD1 (5 bases). CDR1 is LNHDA and CDR2 is SQIVND in the germline V gene (reference sequence). The CDR3 has 18 residues. The germline V and J ends were trimmed by 1 base and 1 base, with 17 bases remaining between them. The CDR3: CASSIGLAGRGSNQPQHF. DNA of the CDR3: TGTGCCAGTAGTATAGGTTTGGCAGGGAGGGGAAGCAATCAGCCCCAGCATTTT.

The chain's CDR3 is CATSDIRQGGGYGYTF. The CDR3 bases are TGTGCCACCAGTGACATTAGACAGGGTGGCGGCTATGGCTACACCTTC. The chain recombines TRBV24-1 with TRBJ1-2; 7 nucleotides match TRBD1. The CDR3 contains 16 residues. V was clipped by 4 bases and J by 4 bases; unmatched bases: 11. Germline lookup yields CDR1 KGHDR and CDR2 SFDVKD.

This clonotype was recorded at least ten times. The V gene is TRBV6-2 or TRBV6-3, the J gene TRBJ1-4, with 7 bases that match TRBD1. The CDR3 extends over 15 amino acids. Unmatched junction bases numbered 2, after V lost 1 base and J lost 3 bases. CDR1 is MNHEY, CDR2 SVGEGT, per germline. CDR3 nucleotides: TGTGCCAGCAGTTACTTCAGGGGGGCTAATGAAAAACTGTTTTTT. Translation gives CASSYFRGANEKLFF.

The chain links TRBV11-3 to TRBJ2-3, with 8 bases lining up with TRBD2. The trim removed 1 base at V and 5 bases at J, leaving 5 bases unmatched. Per germline, CDR1 SGHNT and CDR2 YENEEA. The CDR3 extends over 15 amino acids. The CDR3 DNA reads as TGTGCCAGCAGCTTAGGAGCGGGAGCTAAAGATACGCAGTATTTT. Residues: CASSLGAGAKDTQYF.

This clonotype showed up just a few times. V and J are TRBV7-8 and TRBJ2-4, with no clear D. This CDR3 spans 16 amino acids. Germline V gene sequence: CDR1 SGHVS, CDR2 FQNEAQ. V was clipped by 6 bases and J by 3 bases, with 18 bases between them. Here the CDR3 DNA reads TGTGCCAGCAGTCCTCAGTGGCTATCGGACAAAAACATTCAGTACTTC. Its protein is CASSPQWLSDKNIQYF.

This clonotype was seen ten or more times. The rearrangement joins TRBV5-5 to TRBJ2-7, with a weak D call TRBD1 (6 bases). The CDR3 covers 14 residues. Trimming cost V 2 bases and J 2 bases, with 11 bases left between them. Germline lookup yields CDR1 SGHKS and CDR2 YYEKEE (reference sequence). In nucleotides, the CDR3 is TGTGCCAGCAGCTTCGCGGACAGTCCCTACGAGCAGTACTTC. It encodes CASSFADSPYEQYF.

Ten or more counts support this clonotype. The V call is TRBV12-5, the J call TRBJ2-3; D is unresolved. The CDR3 runs to 13 residues. Germline lookup yields CDR1 LGHNT and CDR2 FRNRAP. V lost 5 bases, J lost 5 bases, and 11 bases lay in between. This chain's CDR3 is CASGPPFRDTQYF. CDR3 sequence (DNA): TGTGCTAGTGGTCCGCCCTTTAGAGATACGCAGTATTTT.

As to this clonotype: Possible read error: a much larger clone is one base away. The V call is TRBV15, the J call TRBJ1-4, with 10 nucleotides matching TRBD1. Trimming took 1 base from V and 13 from J; bases not matched to a gene: 6. Germline V gene lookup returns CDR1 LNHNV and CDR2 YYDKDF (reference sequence). The CDR3 covers 14 residues. The CDR3 loop reads CATSRVEDRGRLFF. For the CDR3, the DNA is TGTGCCACCAGCAGAGTTGAGGACAGGGGGAGACTGTTTTTT.

The genes are TRBV5-4 and TRBJ2-1; the D is unclear. CDR3 length: 13 residues. Per the germline V gene, CDR1 is SGHNT and CDR2 is YYREEE (reference sequence). The germline V and J ends were trimmed by 0 bases and 10 bases, with 11 bases remaining between them. The CDR3: CASSLVGPTEQFF. The CDR3 nucleotides read TGTGCCAGCAGCTTGGTAGGACCGACCGAGCAGTTCTTC.